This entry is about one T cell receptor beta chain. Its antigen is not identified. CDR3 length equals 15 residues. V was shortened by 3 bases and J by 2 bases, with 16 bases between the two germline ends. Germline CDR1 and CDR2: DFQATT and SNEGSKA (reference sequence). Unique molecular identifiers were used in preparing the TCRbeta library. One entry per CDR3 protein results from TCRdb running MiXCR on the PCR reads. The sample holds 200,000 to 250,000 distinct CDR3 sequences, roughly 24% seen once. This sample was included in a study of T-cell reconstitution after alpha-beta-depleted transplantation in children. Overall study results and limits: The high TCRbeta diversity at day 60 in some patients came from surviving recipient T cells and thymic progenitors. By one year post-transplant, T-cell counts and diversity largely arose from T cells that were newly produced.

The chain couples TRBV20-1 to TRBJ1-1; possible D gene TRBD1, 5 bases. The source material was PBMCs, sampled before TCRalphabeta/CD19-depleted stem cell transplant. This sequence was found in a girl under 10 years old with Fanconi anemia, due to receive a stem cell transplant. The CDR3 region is CSASSHGGSNTEAFF. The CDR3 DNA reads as TGCAGTGCTAGTTCCCACGGGGGGAGTAACACTGAAGCTTTCTTT.